The 8 T cell receptor beta chains listed next were all sequenced from one sample in a study of T-cell memory formation after mild COVID-19. Each CDR3 protein is one row after TCRdb ran MiXCR on the 5' RACE reads. The sample holds about 390,000 distinct CDR3 sequences, under 25% seen once. Input material: PBMCs or a T cell subset sorted from them (not recorded which). These receptors were taken from an adult woman who had mild COVID-19 (a few samples of this study predate the infection). Cell type and time point are not known.

This sequence joins TRBV7-9 and TRBJ2-3, with D possibly being TRBD1 (6 bases). The CDR3 spans 14 residues. V was cut by 4 bases and J by 2 bases, with 10 bases left in between. Looked up from germline, CDR1 is SEHNR and CDR2 is FQNEAQ (reference sequence). The CDR3, as DNA: TGTGCCAGCAGCTACAGGGATAACACAGATACGCAGTATTTT. It is translated as CASSYRDNTDTQYF.

The chain links TRBV14 to TRBJ2-1; a weak D match, TRBD1 (6 bases). Trimming left V 6 bases short and J 4 bases short, with 13 bases between. The CDR3 covers 14 residues. From germline, CDR1 is SGHDN and CDR2 FVKESK. The CDR3 loop is CASRGTTPYNEQFF. CDR3 DNA sequence: TGTGCCAGCAGGGGGACAACGCCGTACAATGAGCAGTTCTTC.

Ten or more counts support this clonotype. The chain carries TRBV15 and TRBJ2-7; D not certain. Germline V gives CDR1 LNHNV, CDR2 YYDKDF (reference sequence). V was shortened by 0 bases and J by 5 bases, with 11 bases between the two germline ends. This CDR3 contains 14 residues. CDR3: CATSRDKFLDEQYF. CDR3 sequence (DNA): TGTGCCACCAGCAGAGATAAGTTTCTCGACGAGCAGTACTTC.

This clonotype was recorded a few times. In nucleotides, the CDR3 is TGCGCCAGCAGCCAAGATCCGGACTACGAGCAGTACTTC. It translates to CASSQDPDYEQYF. The chain employs TRBV4-3 and TRBJ2-7; D unclear. Trimming pared 0 bases from V and 3 bases from J, leaving 6 bases between. Germline V gives CDR1 LGHNA, CDR2 YSLEER. The length of the CDR3 is 13 residues.

The chain recombines TRBV6-2 or TRBV6-3 with TRBJ2-2, with D perhaps matching TRBD2 (6 bases). Looked up from germline, CDR1 is MNHEY and CDR2 is SVGEGT. V was clipped by 2 bases and J by 0 bases, with 16 bases between them. This CDR3 is built from 18 residues. The CDR3 loop is CASSYIWASVANTGELFF. CDR3 sequence (DNA): TGTGCCAGCAGTTACATTTGGGCTAGCGTAGCGAACACCGGGGAGCTGTTTTTT.

This clonotype has more than one count but fewer than ten. The gene calls are TRBV5-1 and TRBJ2-7; maybe TRBD1 (5 bases). Germline loops: CDR1 SGHRS, CDR2 YFSETQ. Trimming cost V 0 bases and J 6 bases, with 13 bases left between them. The CDR3 runs to 14 residues. CDR3 loop: CASSLDGIRGEQYF. The CDR3 nucleotides read TGCGCCAGCAGCTTGGATGGGATTAGGGGCGAGCAGTACTTC.

Remarks on this clonotype: It may be a read error: a sequence one base away is much more abundant. The chain links TRBV7-2 to TRBJ2-1, with 7 bases aligning to TRBD1. CDR3 length: 15 amino acids. CDR1 is SGHTA, CDR2 FQGNSA, per germline. V was clipped by 5 bases and J by 4 bases; unmatched bases: 8. CDR3 sequence reads: CASSRQGLWYNEQFF. The CDR3 DNA sequence: TGTGCCAGCAGCAGACAGGGCCTGTGGTACAATGAGCAGTTCTTC.

The rearrangement joins TRBV11-2 to TRBJ2-2; 9 bases match TRBD1. J was trimmed by 1 base and V by 5 bases; bases with no gene match: 5. CDR1 and CDR2 (germline): SGHAT, FQNNGV. The length of the CDR3 is 16 residues. CDR3 bases: TGTGCCAGCAGCCCCCGGACAGGGGTGAACACCGGGGAGCTGTTTTTT. Residues: CASSPRTGVNTGELFF.